What follows is one TCR beta chain and its context. Antigen unknown. The germline CDR1 and CDR2 sequences are SGHRS and YFSETQ. The CDR3 totals 13 residues. V lost 4 bases and J lost 0, with 7 bases in between. This record belongs to a study of lymphopenia after photon versus proton radiotherapy. Produced via immunoSEQ multiplex PCR; TCRdb's table is partial and in-frame only. The profile covers around 150,000 clones, with 70% to 90% appearing a single time and roughly 4.7% taken by the ten largest. Regarding the study as a whole: Relative stability marked proton patients; photon patients lost diversity and naive cells. Survival link was tested only in deceased patients; proton benefit remains a possibility. Post-nadir TCR diversity decline inversely tracked overall survival among those who died.

Material: peripheral blood, obtained from a patient treated with photon-based radiotherapy. This rearrangement joins TRBV5-1 to TRBJ2-5; the D is unclear. This clonotype was sampled from a man aged 45-65 years with gastric cancer. In nucleotides, the CDR3 is TGCGCCAGCAGCCCCCCGGACCAAGAGACCCAGTACTTC. Translated: CASSPPDQETQYF.